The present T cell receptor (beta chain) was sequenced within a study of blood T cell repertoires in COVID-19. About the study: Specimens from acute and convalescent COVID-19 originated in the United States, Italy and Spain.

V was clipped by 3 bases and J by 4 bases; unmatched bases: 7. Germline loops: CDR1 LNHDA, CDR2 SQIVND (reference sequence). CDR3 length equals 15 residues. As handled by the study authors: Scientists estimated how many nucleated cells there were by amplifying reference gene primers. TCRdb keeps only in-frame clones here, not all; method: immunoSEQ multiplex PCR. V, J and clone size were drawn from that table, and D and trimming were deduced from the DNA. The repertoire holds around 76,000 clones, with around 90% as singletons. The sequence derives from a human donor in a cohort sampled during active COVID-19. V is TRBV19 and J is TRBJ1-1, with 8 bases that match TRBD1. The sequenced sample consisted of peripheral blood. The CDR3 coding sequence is TGTGCCAGTAGTATTGGGCAGGGGGCGGCCACTGAAGCTTTCTTT. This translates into CASSIGQGAATEAFF.